This T cell receptor (beta chain) is drawn from a study of Tregs in tolerant kidney transplant recipients. Study information: An approximately three-day belatacept mixed lymphocyte reaction, sometimes plus 5-day graft donor restimulation, preceded CD4+CD25+CD127- sorting. Study-wide results and caveats: Tregs expanded with activated donor B cells seemed most donor-specific.

The CDR3 sequence is 16 residues long. Germline values: CDR1 SGDLS, CDR2 YYNGEE. Trimming removed 0 bases at V and 4 bases at J, with 14 bases between. Sequencing used immunoSEQ multiplex PCR; TCRdb keeps in-frame clones, though not all of them. The data show 35,000 to 50,000 clones, roughly 95% seen once. Remarks on this clone: Its antigen is unidentified.

This TCR derives from a human donor in good health. The chain couples TRBV9 to TRBJ1-3, with a weak D call TRBD1 (5 bases). The sequenced sample consisted of Tregs from blood cultured with allogeneic cells. The CDR3, as DNA: TGTGCCAGCAGCGTAGCTATGGGGCTGGGAGGAAACACCATATATTTT. As protein: CASSVAMGLGGNTIYF.